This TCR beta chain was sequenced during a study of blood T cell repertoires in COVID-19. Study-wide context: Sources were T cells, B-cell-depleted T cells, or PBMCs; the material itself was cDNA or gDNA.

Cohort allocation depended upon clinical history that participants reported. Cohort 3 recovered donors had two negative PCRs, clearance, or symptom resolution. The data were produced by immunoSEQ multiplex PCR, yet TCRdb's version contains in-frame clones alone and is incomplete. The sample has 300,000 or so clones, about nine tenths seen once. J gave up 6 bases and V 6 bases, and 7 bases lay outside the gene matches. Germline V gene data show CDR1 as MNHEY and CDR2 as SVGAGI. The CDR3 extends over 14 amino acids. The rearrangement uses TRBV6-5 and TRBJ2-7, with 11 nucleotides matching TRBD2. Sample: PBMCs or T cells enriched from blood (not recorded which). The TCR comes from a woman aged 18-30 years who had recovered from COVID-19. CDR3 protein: CASSLSGLAGEQYF. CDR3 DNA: TGTGCCAGCAGCCTGTCTGGACTAGCGGGCGAGCAGTACTTC.